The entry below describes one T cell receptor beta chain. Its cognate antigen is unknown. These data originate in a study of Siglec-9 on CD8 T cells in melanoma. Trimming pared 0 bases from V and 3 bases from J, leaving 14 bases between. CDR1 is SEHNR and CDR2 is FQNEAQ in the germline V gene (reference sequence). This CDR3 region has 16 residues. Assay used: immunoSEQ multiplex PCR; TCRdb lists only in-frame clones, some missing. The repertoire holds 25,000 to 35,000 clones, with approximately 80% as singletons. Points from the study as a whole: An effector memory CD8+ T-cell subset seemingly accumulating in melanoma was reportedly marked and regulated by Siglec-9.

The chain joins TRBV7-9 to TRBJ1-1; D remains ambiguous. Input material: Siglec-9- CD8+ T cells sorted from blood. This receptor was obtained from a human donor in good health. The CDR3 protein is CASSLAPAIEDTEAFF. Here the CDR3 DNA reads TGTGCCAGCAGCTTAGCGCCAGCGATAGAGGACACTGAAGCTTTCTTT.